Following are 14 T cell receptor beta chains from one sample sequenced in a study of blood T cell repertoires in COVID-19. Sequencing used immunoSEQ multiplex PCR; TCRdb keeps in-frame clones, though not all of them. The table has some 260,000 clones, about 80% seen once. Material for sequencing was PBMCs or T cells enriched from blood (not recorded which). Receptors were obtained from a man aged 30-40 years with acute COVID-19.

The genes are TRBV3-1 (or the pseudogene TRBV3-2) and TRBJ1-6; a possible D gene is TRBD1 (5 bases). Trimming pared 0 bases from V and 10 bases from J, leaving 19 bases between. Germline lookup yields CDR1 LGHDT and CDR2 YNNKEL (reference sequence). This CDR3 comprises 17 residues. The CDR3 bases are TGTGCCAGCAGCCAAGAGTCGCAGGGCAATATCGGCTCACCCCTCCACTTT. Encoded protein: CASSQESQGNIGSPLHF.

The V call is TRBV12-3 or TRBV12-4, the J call TRBJ2-1; D not resolved. The CDR3 has 13 residues. Between the trimmed V and J ends, which lost 3 bases and 9 bases, there was a span of 12 bases. CDR3 sequence (DNA): TGTGCCAGCAGTTTTATACATCATCCTGAGCAGTTCTTC. The encoded protein is CASSFIHHPEQFF.

This clone was observed a handful of times. V usage is TRBV19 and J usage is TRBJ2-7; D not resolved. Germline assignment: CDR1 LNHDA and CDR2 SQIVND (reference sequence). CDR3 length equals 12 residues. Trimming removed 9 bases at V and 2 bases at J, with 11 bases between. As DNA, the CDR3 is TGTGCCAGACAATTTCCCACCTACGAGCAGTACGTC. The encoded protein is CARQFPTYEQYV.

V gene TRBV19 combines with J gene TRBJ1-1, with D uncertain. CDR3 length equals 14 residues. V was cut by 4 bases and J by 10 bases, with 19 bases left in between. The germline gives CDR1 LNHDA, CDR2 SQIVND (reference sequence). The CDR3 here is CASSTLPPVSRAFF. CDR3 nucleotide sequence: TGTGCCAGTAGTACATTACCCCCCGTAAGTAGAGCTTTCTTT.

This chain uses TRBV15 with TRBJ1-4, with a possible D match to TRBD1 (6 bases). V dropped 3 bases and J dropped 6 bases, with 14 bases sitting between them. The CDR3 runs to 15 residues. The V gene's germline CDR1 is LNHNV and CDR2 YYDKDF (reference sequence). The CDR3 DNA follows: TGTGCCACCAGCAGGAGCACAGGGCTACATGAAAAACTGTTTTTT. Translated, it gives CATSRSTGLHEKLFF.

The sample holds a few counts of this clone. The chain couples TRBV10-2 to TRBJ1-5, with a weak D call TRBD1 (6 bases). The V end lost 0 bases, the J end lost 4 bases, and 10 bases lay between the germline ends. Germline lookup yields CDR1 WSHSY and CDR2 SAAADI. The CDR3 is 15 residues long. CDR3 DNA sequence: TGCGCCAGCAGTGAGTCGGGGGGGCGAAATCAGCCCCAGCATTTT. Its protein product is CASSESGGRNQPQHF.

J is TRBJ1-3 and V is TRBV7-8; D not certain. CDR3 length equals 17 residues. Per the germline V gene, CDR1 is SGHVS and CDR2 is FQNEAQ. Trimming left V 1 base short and J 2 bases short, with 15 bases between. The CDR3 loop is CASSLGISGFAGNTIYF. The CDR3 bases are TGTGCCAGCAGCTTAGGAATTAGCGGCTTTGCTGGAAACACCATATATTTT.

V is TRBV18 and J is TRBJ1-4; D may be TRBD1 (6 bases). CDR1 and CDR2 (germline): KGHSH, LQKENI. V gave up 2 bases and J gave up 8 bases, with 18 bases separating them. The length of the CDR3 is 16 residues. The CDR3 here is CASSPRFAGVGEKLFF. Written as DNA, the CDR3 is TGTGCCAGCTCACCAAGGTTTGCAGGGGTAGGCGAAAAACTGTTTTTT.

The chain has TRBV7-2 and TRBJ1-5; D ambiguous. Germline V lookup: CDR1 SGHTA, CDR2 FQGNSA. The CDR3 is 16 residues long. With 5 bases removed from V and 0 bases from J, the gap between germline ends came to 14 bases. CDR3 bases: TGTGCCAGCAGCCCCCGACAAGTAAGTAGCAATCAGCCCCAGCATTTT. Protein sequence: CASSPRQVSSNQPQHF.

The rearrangement joins TRBV4-2 to TRBJ1-1, with 10 nucleotides matching TRBD1. With V trimmed by 6 bases and J by 1 base, 11 bases remained unmatched. Looked up from germline, CDR1 is LGHNA and CDR2 is YNFKEQ. The CDR3 sequence is 17 residues long. The CDR3: CASRLTDRGTWNTEAFF. The CDR3, as DNA: TGTGCCAGCAGGCTAACGGACAGGGGGACGTGGAACACTGAAGCTTTCTTT.

The chain couples TRBV10-3 to TRBJ2-2, with D perhaps matching TRBD2 (5 bases). Germline loops: CDR1 ENHRY, CDR2 SYGVKD. The CDR3 covers 16 residues. The V and J ends lost 6 bases and 2 bases respectively, with 16 bases between them. The CDR3 nucleotides are TGTGCCATCAGCGGAGATTTGAGGGTAAACACCGGGGAGCTGTTTTTT. Protein product: CAISGDLRVNTGELFF.

This chain links TRBV5-4 with TRBJ2-1; D call uncertain. Per germline, CDR1 SGHNT and CDR2 YYREEE (reference sequence). The CDR3 has 11 residues. V was pared by 2 bases and J by 9 bases, with 6 bases between. The DNA for the CDR3 is TGTGCCAGCAGCTTTCTAGGTGAGCAGTTCTTC. It codes for CASSFLGEQFF.

The rearrangement links TRBV15 to TRBJ2-1, with D perhaps matching TRBD2 (5 bases). Deletions cut 1 base from V and 6 bases from J, with 10 bases between. CDR1 is LNHNV and CDR2 is YYDKDF in the germline V gene (reference sequence). The CDR3 contains 14 residues. The CDR3 DNA reads TGTGCCACCAGCAGAGTCCGAGGGCGCAATGAGCAGTTCTTC. Its protein product is CATSRVRGRNEQFF.

The chain recombines TRBV28 with TRBJ2-7; D perhaps matches TRBD1 (5 bases). Germline V CDR1 and CDR2: MDHEN, SYDVKM. CDR3 size: 12 residues. CDR3 loop: CASSSGATPQVV. In DNA, the CDR3 is TGTGCCAGCAGTTCTGGGGCGACACCTCAGGTAGTC.